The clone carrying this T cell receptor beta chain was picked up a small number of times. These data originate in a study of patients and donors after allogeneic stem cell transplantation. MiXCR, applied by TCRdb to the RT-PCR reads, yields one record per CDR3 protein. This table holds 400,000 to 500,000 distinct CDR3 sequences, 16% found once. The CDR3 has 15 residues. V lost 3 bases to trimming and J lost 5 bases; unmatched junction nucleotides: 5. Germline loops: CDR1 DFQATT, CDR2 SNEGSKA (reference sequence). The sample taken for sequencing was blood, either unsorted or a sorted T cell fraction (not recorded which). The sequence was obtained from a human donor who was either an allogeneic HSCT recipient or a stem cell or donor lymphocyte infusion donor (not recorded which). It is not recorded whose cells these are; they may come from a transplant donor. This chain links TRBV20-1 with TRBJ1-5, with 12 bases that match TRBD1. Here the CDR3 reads CSARGGQGAYQPQHF. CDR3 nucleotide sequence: TGCAGTGCTAGGGGGGGACAGGGGGCATATCAGCCCCAGCATTTT.